Below, 29 T cell receptor beta chains from the same sample are listed, as sequenced in a study of T cell responses to AZD1222 COVID-19 vaccine. Repertoires were generated with immunoSEQ multiplex PCR, while TCRdb's copy carries only in-frame clones and drops some. The data show fewer than 120,000 clones, with about 81% seen just once and roughly 4.5% held by the top ten. The source material was peripheral blood, sampled on day 0 of AZD1222 vaccination. These receptor sequences come from an adult in good health.

The gene calls are TRBV7-9 and TRBJ2-1; TRBD2 aligns across 10 bases. The CDR3 is 16 amino acids. CDR1 is SEHNR and CDR2 is FQNEAQ in the germline V gene (reference sequence). J was trimmed by 9 bases and V by 3 bases; bases with no gene match: 11. CDR3 loop: CASSLLAGVDYGEQFF. The CDR3 DNA sequence: TGTGCCAGCAGCTTGCTAGCGGGAGTTGACTACGGTGAGCAGTTCTTC.

V and J are TRBV6-5 and TRBJ1-1; D is perhaps TRBD1 (5 bases). The CDR3 loop spans 13 amino acids. Germline V gene lookup returns CDR1 MNHEY and CDR2 SVGAGI. V lost 6 bases and J lost 6, with 14 bases in between. The CDR3 here is CASSLMGVSEAFF. The CDR3 DNA reads as TGTGCCAGCAGCCTAATGGGGGTTTCTGAAGCTTTCTTT.

The chain couples TRBV5-1 to TRBJ2-3; 9 positions agree with TRBD1. V trimming: 0 bases; J trimming: 2 bases; junction bases outside the gene matches: 4. CDR1 is SGHRS and CDR2 is YFSETQ in the germline V gene. This CDR3 spans 16 amino acids. In DNA, the CDR3 is TGCGCCAGCAGCTTGGGGACAGGGGTAACCACAGATACGCAGTATTTT. This encodes CASSLGTGVTTDTQYF.

The V and J genes are TRBV6-2 or TRBV6-3 and TRBJ1-5; the D is unclear. CDR3 length: 15 amino acids. Germline CDR1 is MNHEY and CDR2 is SVGEGT. The V and J ends lost 6 bases and 0 bases respectively, with 12 bases between them. The CDR3 region is CASSHTRNSNQPQHF. CDR3 in DNA: TGTGCCAGCAGCCATACTCGGAATAGCAATCAGCCCCAGCATTTT.

The chain couples TRBV4-3 to TRBJ1-1; a weak D match, TRBD1 (5 bases). V dropped 4 bases and J dropped 0 bases, with 12 bases sitting between them. The CDR3 extends over 15 amino acids. Germline CDR1 is LGHNA and CDR2 is YSLEER. The CDR3 sequence is CASSRTYRMNTEAFF. CDR3 DNA sequence: TGCGCCAGCAGCCGAACGTACAGGATGAACACTGAAGCTTTCTTT.

V gene TRBV6-2 or TRBV6-3 combines with J gene TRBJ2-1, with TRBD2 matching 13 bases. The CDR3 loop spans 17 amino acids. The V gene's germline CDR1 is MNHEY and CDR2 SVGEGT. V lost 0 bases to trimming and J lost 5 bases; unmatched junction nucleotides: 4. The CDR3 reads CASSYSLGLAGNNEQFF. In nucleotides, the CDR3 is TGTGCCAGCAGTTACTCGCTGGGACTAGCGGGGAACAATGAGCAGTTCTTC.

J is TRBJ1-2 and V is TRBV7-9, with D possibly matching TRBD1 (5 bases). Germline assignment: CDR1 SEHNR and CDR2 FQNEAQ (reference sequence). The CDR3 consists of 14 residues. V dropped 0 bases and J dropped 4 bases, with 9 bases sitting between them. The CDR3 loop is CASSLAGVAYGYTF. CDR3 DNA sequence: TGTGCCAGCAGCTTAGCAGGGGTAGCCTATGGCTACACCTTC.

This chain joins TRBV19 and TRBJ2-3, with TRBD1 matching 8 bases. V lost 5 bases to trimming and J lost 3 bases; unmatched junction nucleotides: 7. The germline V gene has CDR1 LNHDA and CDR2 SQIVND (reference sequence). The CDR3 runs 15 residues. CDR3 protein: CASSRTGWETDTQYF. In DNA, the CDR3 is TGTGCCAGTAGTCGGACAGGGTGGGAGACAGATACGCAGTATTTT.

This rearrangement joins TRBV12-3 or TRBV12-4 to TRBJ1-6, with a possible D match to TRBD1 (6 bases). Deletions cut 3 bases from V and 8 bases from J, with 8 bases between. The CDR3 is 13 amino acids. The CDR3, as DNA: TGTGCCAGCAGTTTTTACAGGGATTCACCCCTCCACTTT. It encodes CASSFYRDSPLHF.

DNA of the CDR3: TGTGCCAGCAGCGGTAGGGCTAGCGGAAACAATGAGCAGTTCTTC. Translation gives CASSGRASGNNEQFF. V is TRBV7-6 and J is TRBJ2-1; 7 nucleotides agree with TRBD2. The trim removed 5 bases at V and 5 bases at J, leaving 9 bases unmatched. Germline lookup yields CDR1 SGHVS and CDR2 FNYEAQ. CDR3 length: 15 amino acids.

V usage is TRBV7-2 and J usage is TRBJ1-1; possibly TRBD1 for D (6 bases). The CDR3 sequence is 16 residues long. CDR1 is SGHTA, CDR2 FQGNSA, per germline. The V end lost 7 bases, the J end lost 4 bases, and 22 bases lay between the germline ends. The CDR3 DNA reads as TGTGCCAGCACCCGCCTAACGGGGGCGAGAGTCACTGAAGCTTTCTTT. This sequence encodes CASTRLTGARVTEAFF.

The chain has TRBV4-1 and TRBJ1-2; no definite D call. Germline V lookup: CDR1 MGHRA, CDR2 YSYEKL. The CDR3 covers 16 residues. Trimming took 1 base from V and 8 from J, leaving 20 bases between them. The CDR3 sequence: CASSQGPQRSGGGYTF. In nucleotides, the CDR3 is TGCGCCAGCAGCCAAGGACCACAACGCTCCGGAGGAGGCTACACCTTC.

This chain uses TRBV7-3 with TRBJ1-2; tentative D call: TRBD1 (6 bases). Trimming removed 3 bases at V and 2 bases at J, with 10 bases between. The CDR3 has 14 amino acids. Germline V gene lookup returns CDR1 SGHTA and CDR2 FQGTGA. CDR3 protein: CASSLGAGNYGYTF. DNA of the CDR3: TGTGCCAGCAGCTTGGGGGCAGGGAACTATGGCTACACCTTC.

V is TRBV5-4 and J is TRBJ2-7; 7 positions match TRBD1. V lost 4 bases to trimming and J lost 8 bases; unmatched junction nucleotides: 6. The CDR3 runs to 12 residues. Germline loops: CDR1 SGHNT, CDR2 YYREEE (reference sequence). The CDR3, as DNA: TGTGCCAGCAGCCCCCAACAGGGGAAGCAGTACTTC. Translated, it gives CASSPQQGKQYF.

The rearrangement uses TRBV7-2 and TRBJ2-1, with 10 nucleotides matching TRBD1. The trim removed 4 bases at V and 6 bases at J, leaving 6 bases unmatched. This CDR3 has 15 residues. CDR1 and CDR2 from the germline V gene are SGHTA and FQGNSA. CDR3 amino acids: CASSSSGTGVNEQFF. CDR3 bases: TGTGCCAGCAGCTCGTCCGGGACAGGGGTCAATGAGCAGTTCTTC.

Only one count was recorded for this clone. The chain employs TRBV7-9 and TRBJ2-5, with D possibly called TRBD1 or TRBD2 (5 bases each). The CDR3 sequence is 12 residues long. Trimming took 4 bases from V and 4 from J, leaving 7 bases between them. Germline V gene lookup returns CDR1 SEHNR and CDR2 FQNEAQ (reference sequence). CDR3 residues: CASSWGRETQYF. As DNA, the CDR3 is TGTGCCAGCAGCTGGGGACGAGAGACCCAGTACTTC.

The genes are TRBV5-6 and TRBJ2-1; 8 bases fit TRBD2. Trimming removed 4 bases from V and 3 bases from J; junction bases left unmatched: 3. Germline V gives CDR1 SGHDT, CDR2 YYEEEE. The CDR3 is 14 amino acids. The CDR3 sequence: CASSLRGGYNEQFF. The CDR3 DNA follows: TGTGCCAGCAGCCTACGGGGGGGCTACAATGAGCAGTTCTTC.

The rearrangement joins TRBV5-4 to TRBJ2-3; 7 bases agree with TRBD2. The length of the CDR3 is 14 residues. Germline lookup yields CDR1 SGHNT and CDR2 YYREEE (reference sequence). V trimming: 4 bases; J trimming: 1 base; junction bases outside the gene matches: 3. The CDR3 region has the DNA TGTGCCAGCAGCACCCGGGAGGGCACAGATACGCAGTATTTT. Encoded protein: CASSTREGTDTQYF.

The genes are TRBV28 and TRBJ2-1; D is perhaps TRBD2 (7 bases). V lost 7 bases and J lost 2, with 18 bases in between. In germline, CDR1 is MDHEN, CDR2 SYDVKM. The CDR3 totals 16 residues. The CDR3 nucleotides read TGTGCCAGCACTTCCACCCGGGGGGCCCCCTACAATGAGCAGTTCTTC. It yields the protein CASTSTRGAPYNEQFF. Based on the CDR3 plus reference TRBV28 and TRBJ2-1, the full variable domain is DVKVTQSSRYLVKRTGEKVFLECVQDMDHENMFWYRQDPGLGLRLIYFSYDVKMKEKGDIPEGYSVSREKKERFSLILESASTNQTSMYLCASTSTRGAPYNEQFFGPGTRLTVL.

The chain uses TRBV5-4 and TRBJ2-1; TRBD2 agrees at 8 bases. The trim removed 4 bases at V and 8 bases at J, leaving 8 bases unmatched. This CDR3 contains 14 residues. Germline assignment: CDR1 SGHNT and CDR2 YYREEE (reference sequence). The CDR3 protein is CASSGLAGLDEQFF. The CDR3 DNA reads TGTGCCAGCAGCGGACTAGCAGGGTTGGATGAGCAGTTCTTC.

This chain connects TRBV6-5 to TRBJ2-2; 8 bases align to TRBD1. The junction had 1 base not matched to a gene; V was cut back by 6 bases and J by 4 bases. The germline V gene encodes CDR1 MNHEY and CDR2 SVGAGI. The CDR3 has 13 residues. The CDR3 coding sequence is TGTGCCAGCAGGGGACAGGTCACCGGGGAGCTGTTTTTT. Translated, it gives CASRGQVTGELFF.

The J gene is TRBJ2-7, the V gene TRBV6-2 or TRBV6-3; TRBD1 is a possible D gene (6 bases). The CDR3 consists of 15 residues. The germline gives CDR1 MNHEY, CDR2 SVGEGT. Trimming removed 5 bases at V and 3 bases at J, with 17 bases between. The CDR3 loop is CASSNSRGAVYEQYF. As DNA, the CDR3 is TGTGCCAGCAGTAATTCCAGGGGCGCCGTCTACGAGCAGTACTTC.

This chain connects TRBV18 to TRBJ1-2; D is undetermined. V lost 3 bases and J 2 bases, leaving 10 bases between the germline ends. The germline CDR1 and CDR2 sequences are KGHSH and LQKENI. This CDR3 contains 14 residues. CDR3 region: CASSPASLNYGYTF. Written as DNA, the CDR3 is TGTGCCAGCTCACCCGCTAGCTTGAACTATGGCTACACCTTC. Using reference TRBV18 and TRBJ1-2 for the parts outside the CDR3, the full variable domain is NAGVMQNPRHLVRRRGQEARLRCSPMKGHSHVYWYRQLPEEGLKFMVYLQKENIIDESGMPKERFSAEFPKEGPSILRIQQVVRGDSAAYFCASSPASLNYGYTFGSGTRLTVV.

The genes are TRBV5-1 and TRBJ2-1; maybe TRBD1 (6 bases). The CDR3 is 13 amino acids. Trimming cost V 4 bases and J 6 bases, with 11 bases left between them. CDR1 and CDR2 (germline): SGHRS, YFSETQ. The CDR3 loop reads CASSPGTRNEQFF. CDR3 nucleotide sequence: TGCGCCAGCAGCCCAGGGACACGCAATGAGCAGTTCTTC.

This CDR3 is CASSIAGTTSTEAFF. Here the CDR3 DNA reads TGCGCCAGCAGCATAGCCGGGACAACCTCCACTGAAGCTTTCTTT. This rearrangement joins TRBV5-1 to TRBJ1-1; TRBD1 is a possible D gene (6 bases). Trimming removed 4 bases at V and 4 bases at J, with 17 bases between. The CDR3 has 15 amino acids. The V gene's germline CDR1 is SGHRS and CDR2 YFSETQ. Together with reference TRBV5-1 and TRBJ1-1, the CDR3 gives the full variable domain: KAGVTQTPRYLIKTRGQQVTLSCSPISGHRSVSWYQQTPGQGLQFLFEYFSETQRNKGNFPGRFSGRQFSNSRSEMNVSTLELGDSALYLCASSIAGTTSTEAFFGQGTRLTVV.

The CDR3 DNA reads TGTGCCAGCAGCAAAGTTCAGTTATATGCTTTCTTT. It specifies CASSKVQLYAFF. The chain links TRBV21-1 to TRBJ1-1; the table's D call of TRBD1 was not tested on the DNA. TRBV21-1 is annotated as a pseudogene. The CDR3 is 12 residues long.

This chain connects TRBV28 to TRBJ1-2; the D is unclear. CDR1 is MDHEN, CDR2 SYDVKM, per germline. The CDR3 contains 14 residues. V shed 5 bases and J shed 4 bases, with 14 bases lying between them. Here the CDR3 reads CASSPGLRGYGYTF. DNA of the CDR3: TGTGCCAGCAGTCCCGGCCTCCGCGGCTATGGCTACACCTTC.

This rearrangement joins TRBV19 to TRBJ2-2; 10 bases match TRBD1. The CDR3 consists of 16 residues. V gave up 4 bases and J gave up 6 bases; unmatched junction bases: 8. The germline CDR1 and CDR2 sequences are LNHDA and SQIVND (reference sequence). The CDR3 spells CASSTGTGVFAGELFF. DNA for the CDR3: TGTGCCAGTAGTACCGGGACAGGGGTTTTCGCCGGGGAGCTGTTTTTT.

The gene calls are TRBV7-9 and TRBJ2-7; 14 bases are a match to TRBD2. Germline V CDR1 and CDR2: SEHNR, FQNEAQ (reference sequence). The CDR3 has 15 residues. Trimming cost V 5 bases and J 7 bases; bases outside gene matches: 7. The CDR3 sequence is CASSRGLAGGEEQYF. The CDR3 bases are TGTGCCAGCAGCCGAGGACTAGCGGGAGGAGAGGAGCAGTACTTC.